This T cell receptor beta chain was documented in a study of T-cell memory formation after mild COVID-19. The length of the CDR3 is 11 residues. Trimming shortened V by 4 bases and J by 12 bases, and 10 bases separated the two germline ends. TCRdb re-called the 5' RACE reads with MiXCR, one entry per CDR3 protein. The data show about 400,000 distinct CDR3 sequences, with around 22% seen just once and around 13% held by the top ten. The TCR sequence derives from an adult woman who had mild COVID-19 (a few samples of this study predate the infection). Cell type and time point are not known. J is TRBJ2-1 and V is TRBV12-3 or TRBV12-4; D not certain. Input material: PBMCs or a T cell subset sorted from them (not recorded which). CDR3 region: CASSSVNAQFF. CDR3 in DNA: TGTGCCAGCAGTTCTGTCAACGCGCAGTTCTTC.